Described below is a single TCR beta chain sequence and its context. Its matching antigen is unknown. Using immunoSEQ multiplex PCR, the repertoire was profiled, and TCRdb retains in-frame clones only, with some absent. In the table there are roughly 58,000 clones, roughly 49% of which are singletons. This record belongs to a study of cytotoxic CD8 clonotypes in ibrutinib-treated CLL. About the study: Partial response was seen in around 24 patients and complete response in 2; after median around 5.5 years, about 14 stayed remitted, some twelve progressed. A median about twelve months of treatment, range 6 to 36, preceded the collection of response samples.

Study-wide findings and caveats: Sampling times, which were not matched between the groups, differed between sustained-remission patients and progressing patients. Treatment saw public clonotypes, which were uncommon, either contract or stay stable.

There are 15 residues in the CDR3. The chain uses TRBV12-2 and TRBJ2-7. TRBV12-2 is recorded as a pseudogene. The receptor comes from a human donor with chronic lymphocytic leukemia. The material sequenced was PBMCs, taken at disease progression, from a patient treated with ibrutinib. In DNA form, the CDR3 reads TGTGCAAGTCGCTTTGAACGCCCGCCGTGTAACGAGCAGTACTTC. Its translation: CASRFERPPCNEQYF.